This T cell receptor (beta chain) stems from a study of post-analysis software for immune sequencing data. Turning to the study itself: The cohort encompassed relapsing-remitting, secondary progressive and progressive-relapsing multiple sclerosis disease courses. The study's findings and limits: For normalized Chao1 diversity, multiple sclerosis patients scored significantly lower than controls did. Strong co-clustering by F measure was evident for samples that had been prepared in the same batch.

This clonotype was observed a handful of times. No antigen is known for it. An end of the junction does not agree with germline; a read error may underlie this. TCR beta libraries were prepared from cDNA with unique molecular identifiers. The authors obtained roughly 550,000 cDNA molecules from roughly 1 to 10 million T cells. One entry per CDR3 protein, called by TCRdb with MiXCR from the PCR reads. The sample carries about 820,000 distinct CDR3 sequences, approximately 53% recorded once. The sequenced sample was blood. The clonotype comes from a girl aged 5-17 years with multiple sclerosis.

In nucleotides, the CDR3 is TGTGCCAGCAGCCGTATCACAGATGCGCAGTATTTT. Protein product: CASSRITDAQYF. The chain uses TRBV5-5 and TRBJ2-3; D is unresolved. CDR3 length: 12 amino acids. Germline values: CDR1 SGHKS, CDR2 YYEKEE (reference sequence).